A selection of T cell receptor beta chains follows, all from one sample in a study of blood T cell repertoires in COVID-19. Sequenced by immunoSEQ multiplex PCR; TCRdb stores in-frame clones only, minus some. The table has about 190,000 clones, around 85% seen once. Sequencing input: peripheral blood. The receptors stem from a man under 40 with acute or convalescent COVID-19. The CDR3 runs from the conserved cysteine through the conserved F or W. Each record gives: V gene, D gene, J gene, clone size, CDR3 protein, CDR3 DNA. The D gene is left open where the match is weak. Clone size is stated in some rows and not others, as once, few, many or a class when expanded.

>TRBV11-3|TRBD1|TRBJ2-5|NA
CASSLDGQGAKTQYF
TGTGCCAGCAGCTTAGACGGACAGGGGGCAAAGACCCAGTACTTC
>TRBV18|NA|TRBJ2-7|NA
CASSDRDTGGVEQYF
TGTGCCAGCTCAGACCGGGACACCGGCGGAGTGGAGCAGTACTTC
>TRBV19|NA|TRBJ1-1|few
CASTGRGNTEAFF
TGTGCCAGTACTGGGAGAGGGAACACTGAAGCTTTCTTT
>TRBV27|NA|TRBJ2-1|NA
CASSLYSVSYNEQFF
TGTGCCAGCAGTTTATACTCCGTCTCCTACAATGAGCAGTTCTTC
>TRBV10-3|NA|TRBJ2-1|once
CAISVGQPYNEQFF
TGTGCCATCAGTGTGGGACAACCATACAATGAGCAGTTCTTC
>TRBV6-5|TRBD2|TRBJ2-1|NA
CASLRGGSYNEQFF
TGTGCCAGCCTCCGGGGAGGGTCCTACAATGAGCAGTTCTTC
>TRBV6-1|NA|TRBJ1-1|NA
CASSESRVETEAFF
TGTGCCAGCAGTGAAAGCAGGGTTGAGACTGAAGCTTTCTTT
>TRBV4-2|NA|TRBJ2-3|NA
CASSQDVRGTDTQYF
TGTGCCAGCAGCCAAGATGTCCGGGGAACAGATACGCAGTATTTT
>TRBV11-2|TRBD1|TRBJ1-1|NA
CASSLNGQGAVAFF
TGTGCCAGCAGCCTGAATGGACAGGGGGCTGTCGCTTTCTTT
>TRBV5-1|NA|TRBJ2-3|NA
CASSSSLIGATDTQYF
TGCGCCAGCAGCTCCTCATTGATAGGGGCGACAGATACGCAGTATTTT
>TRBV2|NA|TRBJ2-7|NA
CASSERNLGFEQYF
TGTGCCAGCAGTGAGCGGAACTTAGGTTTCGAGCAGTACTTC
>TRBV3-1/TRBV3-2|NA|TRBJ2-4|NA
CASSQGLGGKNIQYF
TGTGCCAGCAGCCAAGGACTAGGAGGCAAAAACATTCAGTACTTC
>TRBV28|TRBD2|TRBJ2-5|NA
CASRKAGGLETQYF
TGTGCCAGCAGGAAAGCGGGGGGGCTGGAGACCCAGTACTTC
>TRBV7-8|TRBD2|TRBJ2-3|NA
CASSPSGRTDTQYF
TGTGCCAGCAGCCCTAGCGGGCGCACAGATACGCAGTATTTT
>TRBV28|TRBD2|TRBJ2-3|NA
CASSPLPGTSGPTQYF
TGTGCCAGCAGTCCCCTACCCGGGACTAGCGGGCCTACGCAGTATTTT
>TRBV28|TRBD2|TRBJ2-1|NA
CASSSSSGTSQDWEQFF
TGTGCCAGCAGTTCCAGTAGCGGGACAAGCCAAGATTGGGAGCAGTTCTTC
>TRBV28|TRBD1|TRBJ1-5|NA
CASSLFGQGVQPQHF
TGTGCCAGCAGTCTCTTTGGACAGGGCGTTCAGCCCCAGCATTTT
>TRBV5-1|NA|TRBJ1-3|NA
CASSADSPGNTIYF
TGCGCCAGCAGCGCGGACAGCCCTGGAAACACCATATATTTT
>TRBV6-6|TRBD2|TRBJ2-5|NA
CASSSRTSGTQETQYF
TGTGCCAGCAGTTCCCGGACTAGCGGGACTCAAGAGACCCAGTACTTC
>TRBV5-1|NA|TRBJ2-1|NA
CASSLGQGTYGDEQFF
TGCGCCAGCAGCTTGGGGCAGGGGACCTACGGGGATGAGCAGTTCTTC
>TRBV28|NA|TRBJ2-7|NA
CASSPWRAEQYF
TGTGCCAGCAGCCCCTGGCGGGCCGAGCAGTACTTC
>TRBV5-1|TRBD1|TRBJ1-1|NA
CASSLGHRGRTEAFF
TGCGCCAGCAGCTTGGGTCACAGGGGCCGGACTGAAGCTTTCTTT
>TRBV19|TRBD1|TRBJ1-5|NA
CAIKGQEDQPQHF
TGTGCCATTAAGGGACAGGAGGATCAGCCCCAGCATTTT
>TRBV28|TRBD2|TRBJ2-7|NA
CASQTSGYEQYF
TGTGCCAGCCAAACTAGCGGATACGAGCAGTACTTC
>TRBV18|TRBD1|TRBJ1-6|once
CASSRTGGNSPLHF
TGTGCCAGCTCAAGAACAGGGGGTAATTCACCCCTCCACTTT
>TRBV5-6|NA|TRBJ2-7|NA
CASSHRGTSSYEQYF
TGTGCCAGCAGCCACCGAGGGACAAGCTCCTACGAGCAGTACTTC
>TRBV29-1|NA|TRBJ1-1|NA
CSGLQGGRVNTEAFF
TGCAGCGGACTACAGGGAGGGAGGGTGAACACTGAAGCTTTCTTT
>TRBV6-5|TRBD1|TRBJ1-5|NA
CASTETGDSRPQHF
TGTGCCAGCACCGAGACAGGGGACTCGCGGCCCCAGCATTTT
>TRBV19|TRBD2|TRBJ2-2|NA
CASRNRGGAVGELFF
TGTGCCAGCCGAAATCGCGGGGGGGCGGTCGGGGAGCTGTTTTTT